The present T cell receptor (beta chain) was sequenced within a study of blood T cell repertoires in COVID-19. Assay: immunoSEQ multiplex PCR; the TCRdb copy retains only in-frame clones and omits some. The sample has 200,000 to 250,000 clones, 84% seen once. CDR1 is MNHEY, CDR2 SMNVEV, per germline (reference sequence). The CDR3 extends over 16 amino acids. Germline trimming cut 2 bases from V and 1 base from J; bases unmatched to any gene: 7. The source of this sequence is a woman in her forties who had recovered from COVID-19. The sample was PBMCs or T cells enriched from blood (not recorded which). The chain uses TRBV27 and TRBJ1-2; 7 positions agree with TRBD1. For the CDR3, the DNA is TGTGCCAGCAGTTTAGGATGGGACAGCGTTAACTATGGCTACACCTTC. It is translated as CASSLGWDSVNYGYTF.